This T cell receptor beta chain was sequenced in a study of identical twins. This clonotype was counted between two and nine times. Its antigen remains unidentified. Study outcomes and limitations: Out-of-frame sharing of TCR alpha in monozygotic twins was underestimated by models. Researchers caution that invariant MAIT and iNKT cells could partly confound zero-insertion analyses.

Each CDR3 protein gets one entry after TCRdb re-called the 5' RACE reads with MiXCR. The repertoire consists of around 690,000 distinct CDR3 sequences, with around 21% occurring once and the leading ten covering around 4.4%. With 6 bases removed from V and 2 bases from J, the gap between germline ends came to 21 bases. This CDR3 contains 17 residues. CDR1 and CDR2 from the germline V gene are MNHEY and SVGAGI. The same sample was also studied in work on T cells expressing NK-cell markers. That report adds: Within the sequenced cohort of eight donors, seven exhibited HCMV seropositivity and one was seronegative. NKG2C+ dominant clonotype frequencies in 6 or 7 donors were roughly 1.0-7.5% of CD8+ T cells.

The TCR originated in a woman aged 18-30 years in good health. The material sequenced was PBMCs. This chain uses TRBV6-5 with TRBJ2-3; D may match TRBD1 or TRBD2 (5 bases each). The CDR3 is CASSSSLGTDSTDTQYF. DNA of the CDR3: TGTGCCAGCAGCTCCTCCCTCGGGACGGATTCCACAGATACGCAGTATTTT.